This T cell receptor beta chain was captured in a study of shared clonotypes between healthy human individuals. Study-wide context: The donors, two women and three men, were aged 18 to 49. CD8 memory received one plate per donor, CD8 naive two, CD4 memory three and CD4 naive three.

A CD45RA-negative memory subset and a CD45RA+ naive subset were separated from the CD4+ cells. J was trimmed by 2 bases and V by 5 bases; bases with no gene match: 6. Germline CDR1 is GTSNPN and CDR2 is SVGIG (reference sequence). The CDR3 has 14 amino acids. Several immunoSEQ 96-well plates shared each subset's DNA, each plate a replicate. Libraries were prepared by immunoSEQ multiplex PCR; TCRdb keeps only in-frame clonotypes and omits some of them. This table has under 2.5 million clones, 85% to 95% appearing once. The sequenced sample consisted of naive CD4+ T cells from PBMCs. Subset denoted: CD45RA+ positively selected. The V call is TRBV30, the J call TRBJ1-5; 7 nucleotides line up with TRBD1. This sequence was found in a man younger than 35 in good health. Some clones in this sample may be carry-over from other donors' samples. CDR3 sequence (DNA): TGTGCCTGGGACCGCACAGGGGGCAATCAGCCCCAGCATTTT. Translating gives CAWDRTGGNQPQHF.